The clone carrying this T cell receptor (beta chain) was detected only once. The antigen remains unidentified. This sample stems from a study of T cells in localized non-small cell lung cancer. Study-wide results and limits: Sequencing covered just one tumor region, so heterogeneity cannot be ruled out. Tumor trailed uninvolved adjacent lung in T cell clonality, which peaked there.

Looked up from germline, CDR1 is SGHRS and CDR2 is YFSETQ. The V end lost 2 bases, the J end lost 5 bases, and 16 bases lay between the germline ends. The CDR3 is 15 amino acids. Measured with immunoSEQ multiplex PCR; TCRdb has only the in-frame clones, and not every one. The data show around 67,000 clones, almost 90% seen once. The origin of this receptor is a woman between 35 and 70 years old with stage I lung adenocarcinoma. This rearrangement joins TRBV5-1 to TRBJ1-1, with D perhaps matching TRBD1 (5 bases). The specimen was peripheral blood, collected before any cancer treatment. CDR3 region: CASSLKQGASTEAFF. CDR3 nucleotides: TGCGCCAGCAGCTTAAAGCAGGGAGCTTCTACTGAAGCTTTCTTT. Using reference TRBV5-1 and TRBJ1-1 for the parts outside the CDR3, the full variable domain is KAGVTQTPRYLIKTRGQQVTLSCSPISGHRSVSWYQQTPGQGLQFLFEYFSETQRNKGNFPGRFSGRQFSNSRSEMNVSTLELGDSALYLCASSLKQGASTEAFFGQGTRLTVV.